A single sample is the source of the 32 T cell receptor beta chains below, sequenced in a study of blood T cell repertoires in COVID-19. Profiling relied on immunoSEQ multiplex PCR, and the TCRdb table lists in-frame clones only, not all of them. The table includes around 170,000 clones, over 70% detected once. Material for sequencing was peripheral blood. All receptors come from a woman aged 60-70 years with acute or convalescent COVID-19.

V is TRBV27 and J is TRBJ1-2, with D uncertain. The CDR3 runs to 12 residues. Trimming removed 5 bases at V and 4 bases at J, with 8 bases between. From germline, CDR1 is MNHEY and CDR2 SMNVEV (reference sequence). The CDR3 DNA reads TGTGCCAGCAGTCTCAGTACCTATGGCTACACCTTC. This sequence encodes CASSLSTYGYTF.

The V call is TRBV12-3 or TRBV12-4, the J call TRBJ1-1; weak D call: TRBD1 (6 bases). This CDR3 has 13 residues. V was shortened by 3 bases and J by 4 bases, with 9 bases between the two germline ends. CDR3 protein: CASSFGRGTEAFF. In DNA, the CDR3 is TGTGCCAGCAGTTTTGGCAGGGGCACTGAAGCTTTCTTT.

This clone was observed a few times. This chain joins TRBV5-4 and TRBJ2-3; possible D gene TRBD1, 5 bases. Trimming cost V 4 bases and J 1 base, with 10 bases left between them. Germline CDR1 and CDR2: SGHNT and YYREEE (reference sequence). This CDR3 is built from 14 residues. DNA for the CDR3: TGTGCCAGCAGCGACGGACACCGCACAGATACGCAGTATTTT. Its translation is CASSDGHRTDTQYF.

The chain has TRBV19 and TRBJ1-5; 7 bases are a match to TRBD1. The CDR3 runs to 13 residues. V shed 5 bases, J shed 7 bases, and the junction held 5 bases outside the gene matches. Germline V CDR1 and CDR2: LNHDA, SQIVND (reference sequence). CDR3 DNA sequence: TGTGCCAGTAGTTTACAGGGGCCGCAGCCCCAGCATTTT. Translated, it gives CASSLQGPQPQHF.

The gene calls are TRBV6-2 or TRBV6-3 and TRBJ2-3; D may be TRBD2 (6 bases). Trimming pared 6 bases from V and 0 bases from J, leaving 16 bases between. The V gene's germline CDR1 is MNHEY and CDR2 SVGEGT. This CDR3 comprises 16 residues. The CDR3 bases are TGTGCCAGCAGCCCCCCCGGGGGTTGGAGCACAGATACGCAGTATTTT. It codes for CASSPPGGWSTDTQYF.

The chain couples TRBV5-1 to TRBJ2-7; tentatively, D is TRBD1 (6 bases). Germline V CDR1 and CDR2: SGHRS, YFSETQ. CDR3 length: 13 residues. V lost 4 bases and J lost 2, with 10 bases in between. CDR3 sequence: CASSGAGAYEQYF. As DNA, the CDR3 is TGCGCCAGCAGCGGGGCAGGGGCCTACGAGCAGTACTTC.

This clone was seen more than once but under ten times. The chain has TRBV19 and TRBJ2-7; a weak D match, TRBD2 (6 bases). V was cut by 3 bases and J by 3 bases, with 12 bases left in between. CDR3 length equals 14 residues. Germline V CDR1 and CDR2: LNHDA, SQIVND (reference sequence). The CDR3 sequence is CASSIPGLRYEQYF. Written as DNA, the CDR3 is TGTGCCAGTAGTATTCCGGGACTCCGCTACGAGCAGTACTTC.

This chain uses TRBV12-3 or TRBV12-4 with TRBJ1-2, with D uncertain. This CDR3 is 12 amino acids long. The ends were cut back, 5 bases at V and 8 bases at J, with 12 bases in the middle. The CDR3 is CASSPDAGGYTF. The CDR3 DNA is TGTGCCAGCAGTCCGGACGCGGGAGGCTACACCTTC.

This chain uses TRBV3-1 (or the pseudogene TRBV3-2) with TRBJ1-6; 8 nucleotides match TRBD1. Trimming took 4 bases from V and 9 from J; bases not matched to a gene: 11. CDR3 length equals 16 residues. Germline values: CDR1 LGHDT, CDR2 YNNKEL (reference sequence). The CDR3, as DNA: TGTGCCAGCAGCCCCAACGACAGGGGCGGGGGTTCACCCCTCCACTTT. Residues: CASSPNDRGGGSPLHF.

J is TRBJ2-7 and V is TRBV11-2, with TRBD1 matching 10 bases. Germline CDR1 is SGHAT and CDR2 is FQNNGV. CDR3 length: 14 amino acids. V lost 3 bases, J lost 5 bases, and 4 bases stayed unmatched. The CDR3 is CASSFRDRGDEQYF. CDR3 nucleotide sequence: TGTGCCAGCAGCTTCAGGGACAGGGGAGACGAGCAGTACTTC.

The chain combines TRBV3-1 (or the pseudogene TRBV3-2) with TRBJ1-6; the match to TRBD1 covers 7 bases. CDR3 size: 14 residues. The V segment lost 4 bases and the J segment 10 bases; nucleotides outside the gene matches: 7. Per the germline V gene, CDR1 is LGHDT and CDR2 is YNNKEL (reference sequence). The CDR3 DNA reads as TGTGCCAGCAGCCCCCAGGGACAGCCCTCACCCCTCCACTTT. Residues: CASSPQGQPSPLHF.

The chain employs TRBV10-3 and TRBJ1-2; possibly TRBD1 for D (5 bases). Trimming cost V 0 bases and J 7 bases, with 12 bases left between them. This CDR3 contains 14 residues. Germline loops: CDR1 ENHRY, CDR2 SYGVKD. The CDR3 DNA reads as TGTGCCATCAGTGAGTCTTGGAGGGGTGCTGGCTACACCTTC. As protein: CAISESWRGAGYTF.

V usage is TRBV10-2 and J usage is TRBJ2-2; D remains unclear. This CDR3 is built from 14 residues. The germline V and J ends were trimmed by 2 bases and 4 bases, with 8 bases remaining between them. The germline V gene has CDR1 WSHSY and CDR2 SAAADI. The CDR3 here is CASSEGRLTGELFF. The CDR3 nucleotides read TGCGCCAGCAGTGAGGGCAGGCTCACCGGGGAGCTGTTTTTT.

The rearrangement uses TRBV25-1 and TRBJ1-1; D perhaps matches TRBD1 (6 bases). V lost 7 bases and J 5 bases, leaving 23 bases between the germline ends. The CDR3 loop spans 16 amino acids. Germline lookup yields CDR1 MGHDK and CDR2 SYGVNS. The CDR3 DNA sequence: TGTGCCAGCATGGAACGAGGGGGAGTTGGAGGAACTGAAGCTTTCTTT. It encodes CASMERGGVGGTEAFF.

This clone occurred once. The CDR3 bases are TGTGCCAGCAGCTTCCCTAGCCCCGGGAGCACAGATACGCAGTATTTT. This sequence encodes CASSFPSPGSTDTQYF. The V call is TRBV5-4, the J call TRBJ2-3; D perhaps matches TRBD2 (5 bases). Germline CDR1 SGHNT, CDR2 YYREEE (reference sequence). V lost 2 bases, J lost 0 bases, and 13 bases lay in between. The CDR3 covers 16 residues.

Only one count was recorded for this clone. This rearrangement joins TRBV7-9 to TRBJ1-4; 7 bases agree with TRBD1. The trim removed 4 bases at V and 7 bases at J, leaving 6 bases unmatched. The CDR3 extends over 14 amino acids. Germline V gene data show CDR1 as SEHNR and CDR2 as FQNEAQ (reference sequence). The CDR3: CASSSDRVGEKLFF. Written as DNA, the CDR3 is TGTGCCAGCAGCTCCGACAGGGTGGGTGAAAAACTGTTTTTT.

The CDR3 DNA reads TGCGCCAGCAGCTTGCAGGTTTGGGACACTGAAGCTTTCTTT. This gives the protein CASSLQVWDTEAFF. The rearrangement links TRBV5-1 to TRBJ1-1; no clear D gene. Trimming removed 1 base at V and 3 bases at J, with 10 bases between. This CDR3 has 14 residues. Germline CDR1 SGHRS, CDR2 YFSETQ. The entire variable domain, with the rest obtained from reference TRBV5-1 and TRBJ1-1, is as follows: KAGVTQTPRYLIKTRGQQVTLSCSPISGHRSVSWYQQTPGQGLQFLFEYFSETQRNKGNFPGRFSGRQFSNSRSEMNVSTLELGDSALYLCASSLQVWDTEAFFGQGTRLTVV.

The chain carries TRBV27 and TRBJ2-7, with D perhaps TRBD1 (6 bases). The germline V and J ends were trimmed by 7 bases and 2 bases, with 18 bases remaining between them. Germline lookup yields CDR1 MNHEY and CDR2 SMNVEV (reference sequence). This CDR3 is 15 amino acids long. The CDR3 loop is CASTRDMLGTYEQYF. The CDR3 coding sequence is TGTGCCAGCACTCGGGACATGTTGGGCACCTACGAGCAGTACTTC.

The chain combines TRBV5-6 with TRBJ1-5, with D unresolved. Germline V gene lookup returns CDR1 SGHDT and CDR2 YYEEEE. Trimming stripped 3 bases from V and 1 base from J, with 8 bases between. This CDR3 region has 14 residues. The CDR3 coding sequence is TGTGCCAGCAGCTCTAGAGGGAGCAATCAGCCCCAGCATTTT. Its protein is CASSSRGSNQPQHF.

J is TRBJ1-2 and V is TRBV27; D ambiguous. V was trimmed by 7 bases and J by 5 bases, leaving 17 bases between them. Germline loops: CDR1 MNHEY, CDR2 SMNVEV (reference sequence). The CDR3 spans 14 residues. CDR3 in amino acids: CASTTLDGPYGYTF. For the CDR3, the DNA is TGTGCCAGCACGACCCTCGATGGGCCATATGGCTACACCTTC.

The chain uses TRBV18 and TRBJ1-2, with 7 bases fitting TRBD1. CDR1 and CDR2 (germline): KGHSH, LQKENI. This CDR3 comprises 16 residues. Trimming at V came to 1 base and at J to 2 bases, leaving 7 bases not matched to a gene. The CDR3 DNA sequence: TGTGCCAGCTCACCACACCCACCACAGGGGAACTATGGCTACACCTTC. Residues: CASSPHPPQGNYGYTF.

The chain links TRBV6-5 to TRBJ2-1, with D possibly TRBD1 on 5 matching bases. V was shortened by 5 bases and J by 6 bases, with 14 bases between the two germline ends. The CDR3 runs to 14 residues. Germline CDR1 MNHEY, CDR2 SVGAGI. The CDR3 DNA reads TGTGCCAGCAGTACAGGTGTCTTTGGCAATGAGCAGTTCTTC. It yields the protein CASSTGVFGNEQFF.

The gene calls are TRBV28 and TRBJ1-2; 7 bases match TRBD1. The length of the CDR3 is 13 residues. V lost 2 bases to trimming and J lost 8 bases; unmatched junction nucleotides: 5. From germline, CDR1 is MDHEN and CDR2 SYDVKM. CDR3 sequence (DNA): TGTGCCAGCAGTTTAGCAGGGGGGAGGGGCTACACCTTC. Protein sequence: CASSLAGGRGYTF.

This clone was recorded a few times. The CDR3 spells CASSQDRVRTEAFF. For the CDR3, the DNA is TGCGCCAGCAGCCAAGATAGAGTAAGAACTGAAGCTTTCTTT. The chain employs TRBV4-3 and TRBJ1-1; D is uncertain. CDR3 length: 14 residues. Germline V lookup: CDR1 LGHNA, CDR2 YSLEER. Deletions cut 0 bases from V and 5 bases from J, with 10 bases between.

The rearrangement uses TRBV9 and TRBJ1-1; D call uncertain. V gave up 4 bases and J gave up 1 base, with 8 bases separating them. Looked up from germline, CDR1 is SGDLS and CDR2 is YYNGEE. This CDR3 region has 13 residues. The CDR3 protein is CASSLAGNTEAFF. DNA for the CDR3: TGTGCCAGCAGCCTAGCGGGGAACACTGAAGCTTTCTTT.

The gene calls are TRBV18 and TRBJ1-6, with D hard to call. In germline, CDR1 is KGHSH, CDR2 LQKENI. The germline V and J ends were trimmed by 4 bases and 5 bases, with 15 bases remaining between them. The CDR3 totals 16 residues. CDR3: CASSRERPINNSPLHF. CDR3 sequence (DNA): TGTGCCAGCTCACGGGAGAGGCCGATTAATAATTCACCCCTCCACTTT.

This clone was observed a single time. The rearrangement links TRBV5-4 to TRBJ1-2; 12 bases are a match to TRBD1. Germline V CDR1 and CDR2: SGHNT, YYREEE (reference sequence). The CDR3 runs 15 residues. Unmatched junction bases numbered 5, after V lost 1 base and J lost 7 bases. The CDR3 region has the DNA TGTGCCAGCAGCTTGCCTGGGACAGGGGGCGTTGGCTACACCTTC. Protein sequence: CASSLPGTGGVGYTF. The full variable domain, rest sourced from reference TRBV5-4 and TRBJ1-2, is ETGVTQSPTHLIKTRGQQVTLRCSSQSGHNTVSWYQQALGQGPQFIFQYYREEENGRGNFPPRFSGLQFPNYSSELNVNALELDDSALYLCASSLPGTGGVGYTFGSGTRLTVV.

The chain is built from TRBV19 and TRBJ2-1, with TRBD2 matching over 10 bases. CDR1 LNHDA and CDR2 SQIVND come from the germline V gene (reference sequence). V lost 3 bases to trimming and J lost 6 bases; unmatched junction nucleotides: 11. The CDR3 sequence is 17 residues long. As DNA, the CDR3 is TGTGCCAGTAGTATGGGCCAGCGAGGACTAGCGGCCAATGAGCAGTTCTTC. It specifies CASSMGQRGLAANEQFF.

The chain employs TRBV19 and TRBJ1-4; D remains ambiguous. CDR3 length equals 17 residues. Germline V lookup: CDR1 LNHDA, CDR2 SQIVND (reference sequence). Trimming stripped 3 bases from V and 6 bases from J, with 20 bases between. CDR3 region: CASSISLARVLYEKLFF. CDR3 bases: TGTGCCAGTAGTATCTCGCTCGCTCGGGTCCTGTATGAAAAACTGTTTTTT.

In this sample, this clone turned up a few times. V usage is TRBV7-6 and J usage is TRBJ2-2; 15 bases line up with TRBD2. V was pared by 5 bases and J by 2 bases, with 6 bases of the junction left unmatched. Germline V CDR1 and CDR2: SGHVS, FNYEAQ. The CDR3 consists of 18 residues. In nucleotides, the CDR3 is TGTGCCAGCAGCCCCTGGACTAGCGGGGGGGCTAACACCGGGGAGCTGTTTTTT. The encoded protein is CASSPWTSGGANTGELFF.

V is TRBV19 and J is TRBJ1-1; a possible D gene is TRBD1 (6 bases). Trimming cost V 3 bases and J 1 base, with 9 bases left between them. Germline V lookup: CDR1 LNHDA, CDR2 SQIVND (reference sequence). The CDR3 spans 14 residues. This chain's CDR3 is CASSMRGRNTEAFF. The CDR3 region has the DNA TGTGCCAGTAGTATGCGGGGGCGGAACACTGAAGCTTTCTTT. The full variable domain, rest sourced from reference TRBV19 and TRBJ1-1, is DGGITQSPKYLFRKEGQNVTLSCEQNLNHDAMYWYRQDPGQGLRLIYYSQIVNDFQKGDIAEGYSVSREKKESFPLTVTSAQKNPTAFYLCASSMRGRNTEAFFGQGTRLTVV.

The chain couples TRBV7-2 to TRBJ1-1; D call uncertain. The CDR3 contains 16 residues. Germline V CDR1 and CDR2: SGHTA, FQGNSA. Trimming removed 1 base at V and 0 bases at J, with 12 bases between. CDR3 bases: TGTGCCAGCAGCTTAGGGCCCCCAGGCGTGAACACTGAAGCTTTCTTT. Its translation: CASSLGPPGVNTEAFF.